One and the same sample provided the 7 T cell receptor beta chains below, sequenced in a study of cytomegalovirus exposure and HLA in healthy donors. With 60 Vbeta and 13 Jbeta primers, the PCR was carried out. Profiling relied on immunoSEQ multiplex PCR, and the TCRdb table lists in-frame clones only, not all of them. The sample has about 80,000 clones; roughly 65% are singletons. Sequenced input: PBMCs. The receptors here all came from a male donor in good health and CMV-seropositive.

CDR3 loop: CASSLFRGGSSGANVLTF. The CDR3 nucleotides read TGCGCCAGCAGCTTGTTTCGGGGGGGGAGCTCTGGGGCCAACGTCCTGACTTTC. The genes are TRBV5-1 and TRBJ2-6; the match to TRBD2 covers 8 bases. V lost 1 base, J lost 0 bases, and 6 bases stayed unmatched. The germline V gene has CDR1 SGHRS and CDR2 YFSETQ. The CDR3 spans 18 residues.

This rearrangement joins TRBV28 to TRBJ2-7, with TRBD1 matching over 9 bases. This CDR3 spans 15 amino acids. The germline V gene has CDR1 MDHEN and CDR2 SYDVKM. V lost 6 bases to trimming and J lost 7 bases; unmatched junction nucleotides: 13. The CDR3 coding sequence is TGTGCCAGCAGGCCCTCGGGACAGGGTGCGGAGGAGCAGTACTTC. Amino acids: CASRPSGQGAEEQYF.

This clone was observed a handful of times. The rearrangement uses TRBV9 and TRBJ2-3; maybe TRBD2 (6 bases). The germline V gene encodes CDR1 SGDLS and CDR2 YYNGEE. V was shortened by 2 bases and J by 0 bases, with 10 bases between the two germline ends. There are 15 residues in the CDR3. CDR3 sequence: CASSVLGTSTDTQYF. The CDR3 bases are TGTGCCAGCAGCGTCCTCGGGACTAGCACAGATACGCAGTATTTT.

The chain uses TRBV5-1 and TRBJ2-3; possible D gene TRBD1, 5 bases. CDR3 size: 17 residues. Germline V gene lookup returns CDR1 SGHRS and CDR2 YFSETQ. Trimming removed 2 bases from V and 0 bases from J, with 16 bases in between. DNA for the CDR3: TGCGCCAGCAGCTTCGCAGGGTCCATTTCTAGCACAGATACGCAGTATTTT. Translated, it gives CASSFAGSISSTDTQYF. Full variable domain (missing parts from reference TRBV5-1 and TRBJ2-3): KAGVTQTPRYLIKTRGQQVTLSCSPISGHRSVSWYQQTPGQGLQFLFEYFSETQRNKGNFPGRFSGRQFSNSRSEMNVSTLELGDSALYLCASSFAGSISSTDTQYFGPGTRLTVL.

The chain joins TRBV14 to TRBJ2-7; 8 nucleotides line up with TRBD2. The CDR3 runs to 16 residues. Germline CDR1 is SGHDN and CDR2 is FVKESK. J lost 3 bases, V lost 0 bases, and 7 bases had no gene match. The CDR3 bases are TGTGCCAGCAGCCAAGAGTCTAGCGGGTTTCTCTACGAGCAGTACTTC. The encoded protein is CASSQESSGFLYEQYF.

This clone was recorded a few times. This chain uses TRBV18 with TRBJ2-7; weak D call: TRBD2 (5 bases). V was cut by 0 bases and J by 3 bases, with 12 bases left in between. The CDR3 is made up of 15 amino acids. Germline CDR1 KGHSH, CDR2 LQKENI. The CDR3: CASSPPSGIGYEQYF. For the CDR3, the DNA is TGTGCCAGCTCACCACCGTCCGGGATTGGCTACGAGCAGTACTTC.

This clone occurred once. The J gene is TRBJ1-1, the V gene TRBV29-1, with D tentatively TRBD1 (5 bases). CDR1 and CDR2 (germline): SQVTM, ANQGSEA. CDR3 length: 12 amino acids. Trimming pared 4 bases from V and 6 bases from J, leaving 12 bases between. CDR3 in DNA: TGCAGCGTTGGGTACGGGGGATCTGAAGCTTTCTTT. It translates to CSVGYGGSEAFF.